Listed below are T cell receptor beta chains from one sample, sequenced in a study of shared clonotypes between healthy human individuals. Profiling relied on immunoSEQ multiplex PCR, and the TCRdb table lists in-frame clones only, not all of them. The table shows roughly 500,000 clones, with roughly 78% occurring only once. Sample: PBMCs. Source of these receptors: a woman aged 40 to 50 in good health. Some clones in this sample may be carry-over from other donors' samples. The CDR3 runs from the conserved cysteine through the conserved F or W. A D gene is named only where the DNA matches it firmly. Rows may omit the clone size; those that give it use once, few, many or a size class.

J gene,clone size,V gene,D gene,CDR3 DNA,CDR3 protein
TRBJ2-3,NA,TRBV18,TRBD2,TGTGCCAGCTCACCCTTCTCCCCTCTTCTAGCGGGAGGTGCAGATACGCAGTATTTT,CASSPFSPLLAGGADTQYF
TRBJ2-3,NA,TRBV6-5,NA,TGTGCCAGCAGTTCACCAGGGGTAGATACGCAGTATTTT,CASSSPGVDTQYF
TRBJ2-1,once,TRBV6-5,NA,TGTGCCAGCAGAGCGACAGGTGAAAGGGAGCAGTTCTTC,CASRATGEREQFF
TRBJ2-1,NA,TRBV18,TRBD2,TGTGCCAGCTCACCGTCCGATGGGGGAGGGCAGAATGAGCAGTTCTTC,CASSPSDGGGQNEQFF
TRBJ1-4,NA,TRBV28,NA,TGTGCCAGCAGTCCCCCCGGGGGGGAAAAACTGTTTTTT,CASSPPGGEKLFF
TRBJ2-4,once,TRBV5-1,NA,TGCGCCAGCAGCTTGGATGCGGGGATGGCCAAAAACATTCAGTACTTC,CASSLDAGMAKNIQYF
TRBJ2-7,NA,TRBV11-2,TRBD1,TGTGCCAGCAGCCGGGACAGGGGCGCCTACGAGCAGTACTTC,CASSRDRGAYEQYF
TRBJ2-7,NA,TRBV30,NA,TGTGCCTGGAGTAAAGGGGGAAACAGGGATCACGAGCAGTACTTC,CAWSKGGNRDHEQYF
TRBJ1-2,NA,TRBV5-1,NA,TGCGCCAGCAGCTTGTCGCAGGGCTATGGCTACACCTTC,CASSLSQGYGYTF
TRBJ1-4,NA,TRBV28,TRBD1,TGTGCCAGCAGCCTAGGGGTGGACAGGACAAAACTGTTTTTT,CASSLGVDRTKLFF
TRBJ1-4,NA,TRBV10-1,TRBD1,TGCGCCAGCAGTGCGGACAGGACTGAAAAACTGTTTTTT,CASSADRTEKLFF
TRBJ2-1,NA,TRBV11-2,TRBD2,TGTGCCAGCAGCCTAAGAGGTAGCGGGAAAGAGAATGAGCAGTTCTTC,CASSLRGSGKENEQFF
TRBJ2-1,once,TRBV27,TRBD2,TGTGCCAGCACTCGTGGCGGGAGGGCCGCCCATGAGCAGTTCTTC,CASTRGGRAAHEQFF
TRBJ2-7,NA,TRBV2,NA,TGTGCCAGCAGTTGGGACCCGCCCTCGGAGCAGTACTTC,CASSWDPPSEQYF
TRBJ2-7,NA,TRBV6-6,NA,TGTGCCAGCAGAAAAGGCCTGAACCTCTACGAGCAGTACTTC,CASRKGLNLYEQYF
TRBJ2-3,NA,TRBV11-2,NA,TGTGCCAGCAGCTTTGCTCAGGGGGATACGCAGTATTTT,CASSFAQGDTQYF
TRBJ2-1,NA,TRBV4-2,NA,TGTGCCAGCAGCCCCCTAGGCTCTAGCTCCTACAATGAGCAGTTCTTC,CASSPLGSSSYNEQFF
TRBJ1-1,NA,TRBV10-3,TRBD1,TGTGCCATCAACAGACAGGGGAACACTGAAGCTTTCTTT,CAINRQGNTEAFF
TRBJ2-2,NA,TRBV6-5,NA,TGTGCCAGCAGTTACTCTCGGTCCGGGGAGCTGTTTTTT,CASSYSRSGELFF
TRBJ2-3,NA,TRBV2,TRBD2,TGTGCCAGCAGTGAATGGGGGAGGGCATCGGATACGCAGTATTTT,CASSEWGRASDTQYF
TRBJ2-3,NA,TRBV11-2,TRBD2,TGTGCCAGCAGCTCAGCGGGAGCCCTCGGAGATACGCAGTATTTT,CASSSAGALGDTQYF
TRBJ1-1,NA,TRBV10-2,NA,TGCGCCAGCAGTCCCGGGGTAAACACTGAAGCTTTCTTT,CASSPGVNTEAFF
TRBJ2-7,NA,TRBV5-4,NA,TGTGCCAGCAGCCCGGACAGCGGCCCGAGGGAGCAGTACTTC,CASSPDSGPREQYF
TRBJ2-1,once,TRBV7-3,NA,TGTGCCAGCAGCTTAACCCCCAATCAACGGGACCCTCCTTTCTTC,CASSLTPNQRDPPFF